This T cell receptor (beta chain) was recovered during a study of identical twins. Findings of the study overall: Twin-shared out-of-frame alpha sequences were enriched for low generation probability. Carriage of fewer insertions was seen in abundant cord blood beta clonotypes, whereas memory repertoires showed none.

V was clipped by 1 base and J by 0 bases; unmatched bases: 2. The CDR3 length is 16 residues. Germline values: CDR1 SGHVS, CDR2 FNYEAQ. Healthy Caucasians provided all donations. cDNA molecules carried unique molecular identifiers, and template switching added a universal primer site. MiXCR, run by TCRdb on the 5' RACE reads, gives a single entry per CDR3 protein. The sample lists about 530,000 distinct CDR3 sequences; roughly 15% were seen once. Of note for this clonotype: Its antigen is unknown.

A further study also used this sample, focusing on yellow fever vaccine responses in identical twins.

The clonotype comes from a young woman in good health. Specimen: CD4+ T cells sorted from blood. The chain links TRBV7-6 to TRBJ2-1; 8 bases are shared with TRBD2. CDR3 protein: CASSLVLADSYNEQFF. Written as DNA, the CDR3 is TGTGCCAGCAGCTTAGTACTAGCGGACTCCTACAATGAGCAGTTCTTC.